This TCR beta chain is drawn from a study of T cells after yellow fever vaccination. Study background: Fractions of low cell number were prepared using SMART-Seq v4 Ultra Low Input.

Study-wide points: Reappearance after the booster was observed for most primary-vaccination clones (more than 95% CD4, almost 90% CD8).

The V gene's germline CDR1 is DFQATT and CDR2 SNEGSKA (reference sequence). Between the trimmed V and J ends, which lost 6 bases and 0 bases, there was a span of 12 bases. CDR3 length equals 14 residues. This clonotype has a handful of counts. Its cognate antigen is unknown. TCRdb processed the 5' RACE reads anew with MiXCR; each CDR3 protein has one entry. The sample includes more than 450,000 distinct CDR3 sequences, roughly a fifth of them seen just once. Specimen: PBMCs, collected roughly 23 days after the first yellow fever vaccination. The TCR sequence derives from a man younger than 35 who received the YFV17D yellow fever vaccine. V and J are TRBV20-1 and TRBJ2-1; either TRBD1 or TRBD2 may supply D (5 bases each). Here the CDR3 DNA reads TGCAGTGCCCCGGGGCAGGGCTCCTACAATGAGCAGTTCTTC. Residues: CSAPGQGSYNEQFF.